Listed below are T cell receptor beta chains from one sample, sequenced in a study of cytomegalovirus exposure and HLA in healthy donors. Using immunoSEQ multiplex PCR, the repertoire was profiled, and TCRdb retains in-frame clones only, with some absent. The sample consists of 60,000 to 90,000 clones, roughly 64% of them appearing once. Material: PBMCs. The receptors were sampled from a man aged 35 to 55 in good health and CMV-seropositive. Each CDR3 is given with its conserved first and last residue. A D gene is named only where the DNA matches it firmly. Only some rows state a clone size, as once, few, many or a class for expanded clones.

V gene	J gene	D gene	CDR3 length	clone size	CDR3 protein	CDR3 DNA
TRBV11-2	TRBJ1-1	.	18	.	CASSLFAGAGIMNTEAFF	TGTGCCAGCAGCTTATTCGCAGGGGCAGGGATCATGAACACTGAAGCTTTCTTT
TRBV6-1	TRBJ2-1	TRBD2	13	few	CASSFRGGDEQFF	TGTGCCAGCAGTTTTCGGGGGGGCGATGAGCAGTTCTTC
TRBV21-1	TRBJ2-7	.	15	.	CASRKDRGGPHEQYF	TGTGCCAGCAGAAAAGACAGGGGGGGCCCCCACGAGCAGTACTTC
TRBV14	TRBJ1-1	.	15	.	CASSQVGFGEAEAFF	TGTGCCAGCAGCCAGGTCGGGTTTGGGGAGGCTGAAGCTTTCTTT
TRBV5-4	TRBJ1-2	TRBD1	16	.	CASSLIGTGGAHGYTF	TGTGCCAGCAGCTTGATAGGGACAGGGGGCGCGCATGGCTACACCTTC
TRBV5-1	TRBJ2-7	TRBD1	15	.	CASSMTGGPPYEQYF	TGCGCCAGCAGCATGACAGGGGGGCCCCCCTACGAGCAGTACTTC
TRBV5-4	TRBJ2-2	.	16	.	CASSPRGDPNTGELFF	TGTGCCAGCAGCCCCAGGGGCGACCCGAACACCGGGGAGCTGTTTTTT
TRBV28	TRBJ1-5	.	11	.	CASSFGQPQHF	TGTGCCAGCAGTTTCGGTCAGCCCCAGCATTTT
TRBV20-1	TRBJ2-1	TRBD2	11	few	CSGLAYDEQFF	TGCAGTGGACTAGCGTATGATGAGCAGTTCTTC
TRBV10-3	TRBJ2-2	.	14	.	CAIRSGTSTGELFF	TGTGCCATCAGGTCCGGGACTTCGACCGGGGAGCTGTTTTTT
TRBV25-1	TRBJ1-4	.	14	.	CASSSRGSSEKLFF	TGTGCCAGCAGTTCCCGGGGTTCGAGTGAAAAACTGTTTTTT
TRBV27	TRBJ1-1	.	14	.	CASREQGGGAEAFF	TGTGCCAGCAGAGAACAGGGCGGGGGGGCTGAAGCTTTCTTT
TRBV6-5	TRBJ2-7	.	15	.	CASSPRVRLSYEQYF	TGTGCCAGCAGCCCTCGGGTCCGTCTCTCCTACGAGCAGTACTTC
TRBV10-3	TRBJ1-1	.	16	.	CAISEGEGGIKAEAFF	TGTGCCATCAGTGAAGGAGAAGGGGGAATTAAAGCTGAAGCTTTCTTT
TRBV5-1	TRBJ2-7	.	14	.	CASSLGGVSYEQYF	TGCGCCAGCAGCCTGGGCGGGGTCTCCTACGAGCAGTACTTC
TRBV5-1	TRBJ1-2	TRBD1	13	.	CASSSTGDYGYTF	TGCGCCAGCAGCTCCACAGGGGACTATGGCTACACCTTC
TRBV9	TRBJ2-3	TRBD2	16	.	CASSVVASGDTDTQYF	TGTGCCAGCAGCGTAGTGGCTAGCGGGGACACAGATACGCAGTATTTT
TRBV6-5	TRBJ2-1	TRBD2	15	.	CASSQRGTRYNEQFF	TGTGCCAGCAGCCAAAGGGGGACTAGATACAATGAGCAGTTCTTC
TRBV5-8	TRBJ2-5	TRBD2	16	.	CASSRGTSGSQETQYF	TGTGCCAGCAGCCGAGGGACTAGCGGGAGCCAAGAGACCCAGTACTTC
TRBV28	TRBJ1-2	TRBD1	12	.	CASIGQGYGYTF	TGTGCCAGCATTGGACAGGGCTATGGCTACACCTTC
TRBV4-2	TRBJ2-6	TRBD1	17	.	CASSQERTGSGANVLTF	TGTGCCAGCAGCCAAGAGCGGACAGGGTCGGGGGCCAACGTCCTGACTTTC
TRBV5-6	TRBJ2-2	TRBD2	15	.	CASSGMGLAGGELFF	TGTGCCAGCAGCGGGATGGGACTAGCAGGCGGGGAGCTGTTTTTT
TRBV2	TRBJ2-1	.	15	once	CASSEARTDYNEQFF	TGTGCCAGCAGTGAAGCTCGGACAGACTACAATGAGCAGTTCTTC
TRBV12-5	TRBJ1-1	.	12	.	CASGFFETEAFF	TGTGCTAGTGGTTTCTTTGAGACTGAAGCTTTCTTT
TRBV28	TRBJ2-2	TRBD2	18	.	CASSLGSGRAGNTGELFF	TGTGCCAGCAGTTTGGGTAGCGGGAGGGCCGGGAACACCGGGGAGCTGTTTTTT
TRBV30	TRBJ1-1	.	13	.	CAWSVIRGTEAFF	TGTGCCTGGAGTGTAATTCGCGGCACTGAAGCTTTCTTT
TRBV6-6	TRBJ2-7	.	13	.	CASSPRQNYEQYF	TGTGCCAGCAGTCCGAGACAGAACTACGAGCAGTACTTC
TRBV5-1	TRBJ1-1	.	15	.	CASSSPQAGDTEAFF	TGCGCCAGCAGCTCACCTCAGGCGGGGGACACTGAAGCTTTCTTT
TRBV6-5	TRBJ2-3	TRBD2	13	.	CATMTSGRDTQYF	TGTGCCACCATGACTAGCGGGAGGGATACGCAGTATTTT
TRBV5-6	TRBJ1-2	.	17	once	CASSLGSGQVVNYGYTF	TGTGCCAGCAGCTTGGGGTCAGGGCAGGTAGTTAACTATGGCTACACCTTC